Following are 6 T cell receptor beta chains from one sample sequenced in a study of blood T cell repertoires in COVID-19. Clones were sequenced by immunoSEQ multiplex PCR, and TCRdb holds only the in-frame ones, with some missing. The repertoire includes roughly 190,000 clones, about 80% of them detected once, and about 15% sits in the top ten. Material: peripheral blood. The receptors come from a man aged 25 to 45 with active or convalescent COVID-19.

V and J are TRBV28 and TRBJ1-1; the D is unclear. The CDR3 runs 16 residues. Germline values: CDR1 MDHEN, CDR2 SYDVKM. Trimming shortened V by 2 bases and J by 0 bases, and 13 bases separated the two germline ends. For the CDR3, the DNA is TGTGCCAGCAGTTTACCCTGGTCACTGATGAACACTGAAGCTTTCTTT. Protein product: CASSLPWSLMNTEAFF.

CDR3 DNA sequence: TGTGCCAGCACTCGACTAGCGGGGGATACCTACGAGCAGTACTTC. This codes for CASTRLAGDTYEQYF. This chain uses TRBV6-6 with TRBJ2-7, with 12 nucleotides matching TRBD2. Germline assignment: CDR1 MNHNY and CDR2 SVGAGI (reference sequence). The CDR3 has 15 residues. V shed 7 bases and J 2 bases; nucleotides not matched to a gene: 6.

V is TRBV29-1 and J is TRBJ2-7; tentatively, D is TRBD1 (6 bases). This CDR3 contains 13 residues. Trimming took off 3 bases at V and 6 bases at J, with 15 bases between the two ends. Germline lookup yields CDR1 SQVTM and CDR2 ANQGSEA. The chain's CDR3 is CSVDLGAGAEQYF. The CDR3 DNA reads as TGCAGCGTTGATCTGGGGGCAGGGGCCGAGCAGTACTTC.

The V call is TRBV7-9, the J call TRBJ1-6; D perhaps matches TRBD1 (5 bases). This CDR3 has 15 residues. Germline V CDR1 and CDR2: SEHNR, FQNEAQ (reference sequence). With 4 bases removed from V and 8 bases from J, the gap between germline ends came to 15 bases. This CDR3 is CASSYGQGTDSPLHF. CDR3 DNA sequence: TGTGCCAGCAGCTATGGACAAGGAACGGATTCACCCCTCCACTTT.

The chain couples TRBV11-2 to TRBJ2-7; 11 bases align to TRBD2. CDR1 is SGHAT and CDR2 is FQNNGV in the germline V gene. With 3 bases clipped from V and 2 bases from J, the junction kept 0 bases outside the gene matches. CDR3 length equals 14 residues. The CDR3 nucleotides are TGTGCCAGCAGCTTGGGACTAGCGGCCTACGAGCAGTACTTC. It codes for CASSLGLAAYEQYF.

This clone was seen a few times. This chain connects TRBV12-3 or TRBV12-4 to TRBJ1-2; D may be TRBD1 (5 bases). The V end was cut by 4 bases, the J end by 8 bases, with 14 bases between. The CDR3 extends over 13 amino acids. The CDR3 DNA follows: TGTGCCAGCAGTTCAACAACAGGTTCCGGCTACACCTTC. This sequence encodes CASSSTTGSGYTF.